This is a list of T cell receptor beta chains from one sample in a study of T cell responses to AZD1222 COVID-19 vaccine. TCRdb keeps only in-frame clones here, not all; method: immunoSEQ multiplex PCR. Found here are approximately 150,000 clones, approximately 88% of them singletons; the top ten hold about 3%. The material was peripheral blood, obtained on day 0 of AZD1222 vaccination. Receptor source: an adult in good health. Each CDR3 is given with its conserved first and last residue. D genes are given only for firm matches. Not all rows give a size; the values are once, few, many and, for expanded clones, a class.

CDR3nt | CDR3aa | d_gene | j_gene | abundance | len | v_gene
TGTGCCAGCAGTTTTTCGGTATACGAGCAGTACTTC | CASSFSVYEQYF | NA | TRBJ2-7 | NA | 12 | TRBV28
TGTGCCAGCAGCTTATACGCAGACTCTGGGGCCAACGTCCTGACTTTC | CASSLYADSGANVLTF | NA | TRBJ2-6 | NA | 16 | TRBV7-8
TGTGCCAGCAGCTTAGATCCCGTAGGGGTAGCTAACTATGGCTACACCTTC | CASSLDPVGVANYGYTF | NA | TRBJ1-2 | NA | 17 | TRBV7-8
TGCGCCAGCAGCTTCCTTCGTACCGGGACAGGGGGCGCTTCGGGGAATGAGCAGTTCTTC | CASSFLRTGTGGASGNEQFF | TRBD1 | TRBJ2-1 | NA | 20 | TRBV5-1
TGTGCCAGCAGCGCCGACATAAATCAGCCCCAGCATTTT | CASSADINQPQHF | NA | TRBJ1-5 | NA | 13 | TRBV5-5
TGTGCTAGTGGTCCGCCACACCTTGTACCGCAGTATTTT | CASGPPHLVPQYF | NA | TRBJ2-3 | NA | 13 | TRBV12-5
TGCGCCAGCAGCCCGGCGGGACTAGCGGACTACGAGCAGTACTTC | CASSPAGLADYEQYF | TRBD2 | TRBJ2-7 | NA | 15 | TRBV5-1
TGTGCCAGCAGCTTGGGTTCCGGGGCCTCCTACGAGCAGTACTTC | CASSLGSGASYEQYF | NA | TRBJ2-7 | NA | 15 | TRBV11-3
TGTGCCAGCAACAAAGGGACAGACATGAACACTGAAGCTTTCTTT | CASNKGTDMNTEAFF | TRBD1 | TRBJ1-1 | NA | 15 | TRBV7-8
TGTGCCAGCAGCGTCGGGTGGGGTTGGGACTACACCTTC | CASSVGWGWDYTF | NA | TRBJ1-2 | NA | 13 | TRBV9
TGTGCCAGCAGTCCCGGAGGGGCCTCCTATAATTCACCCCTCCACTTT | CASSPGGASYNSPLHF | NA | TRBJ1-6 | NA | 16 | TRBV2
TGCGCCAGCAGCTCGGGCGCTACCCCGGGTACGCAGTATTTT | CASSSGATPGTQYF | NA | TRBJ2-3 | once | 14 | TRBV5-1
TGCGCCAGCAGCCCCGGGGGGGTCGGGGTGGAAAAACTGTTTTTT | CASSPGGVGVEKLFF | NA | TRBJ1-4 | NA | 15 | TRBV4-1
TGTGCCAGCAGTTTGTGGGACAGGAATGAAAAACTGTTTTTT | CASSLWDRNEKLFF | TRBD1 | TRBJ1-4 | NA | 14 | TRBV28
TGTGCCAGTGGGACTACCCTCCCAGATACGCAGTATTTT | CASGTTLPDTQYF | TRBD2 | TRBJ2-3 | few | 13 | TRBV2
TGTGCCACCAGCAGAGTTTACAGGGACGATGAAAAACTGTTTTTT | CATSRVYRDDEKLFF | NA | TRBJ1-4 | NA | 15 | TRBV15
TGTGCCAGCAGCCTCCGAGGGGCCGCACTCTATGGCTACACCTTC | CASSLRGAALYGYTF | NA | TRBJ1-2 | NA | 15 | TRBV5-4
TGTGCCTGGAGTGTACCGGGCAGTTTCTATGGCTACACCTTC | CAWSVPGSFYGYTF | NA | TRBJ1-2 | NA | 14 | TRBV30
TGTGCCAGCAGCGCAGGTTGGACTAGCGGTTCTAGCACAGATACGCAGTATTTT | CASSAGWTSGSSTDTQYF | TRBD2 | TRBJ2-3 | NA | 18 | TRBV7-2
TGTGCCAGCACCCCCGGGGGGGGAGGCTACGAGCAGTACTTC | CASTPGGGGYEQYF | TRBD2 | TRBJ2-7 | NA | 14 | TRBV6-5